These 22 T cell receptor beta chains were sequenced from one sample in a study of Ad26.COV2.S vaccination and SARS-CoV-2 variants. The table came from immunoSEQ multiplex PCR; TCRdb's copy has only in-frame clones and leaves some out. The sample shows about 320,000 clones, about 82% of them seen only once. Treatment of the sample: 19 received Ad26.COV2.S at low or high dose, single or two shots; several received placebo; per-sample allocation not given. Sampling was done on day 63 after the first vaccine or placebo injection. The source was peripheral blood, collected in a trial of Ad26.COV2.S vaccine versus placebo. Source of these receptors: a person aged 18-60 years who received the Ad26.COV2.S COVID-19 vaccine or a placebo.

The chain has TRBV6-4 and TRBJ1-2, with 7 nucleotides matching TRBD1. V lost 9 bases, J lost 3 bases, and 10 bases stayed unmatched. Per the germline V gene, CDR1 is MRHNA and CDR2 is SNTAGT. The CDR3 consists of 14 residues. The CDR3 nucleotides are TGTGCCAGGAATTCGACAGGGACCTACTATGGCTACACCTTC. Translated: CARNSTGTYYGYTF.

The chain has TRBV28 and TRBJ1-1; D remains unclear. V lost 3 bases and J 11 bases, leaving 19 bases between the germline ends. Germline loops: CDR1 MDHEN, CDR2 SYDVKM. The CDR3 loop spans 14 amino acids. CDR3 protein: CASSFPGYPPGAFF. CDR3 in DNA: TGTGCCAGCAGTTTCCCAGGATACCCACCTGGGGCTTTCTTT.

This clone was seen a few times. The chain employs TRBV7-2 and TRBJ2-2; 10 positions match TRBD2. The germline V gene has CDR1 SGHTA and CDR2 FQGNSA. V gave up 0 bases and J gave up 6 bases; unmatched junction bases: 4. The CDR3 length is 16 residues. The CDR3 nucleotides read TGTGCCAGCAGCTTAGCAGCGGGGGGGCCGGCCGGGGAGCTGTTTTTT. Translated, it gives CASSLAAGGPAGELFF. The full variable domain, its missing parts supplied by reference TRBV7-2 and TRBJ2-2, is GAGVSQSPSNKVTEKGKDVELRCDPISGHTALYWYRQSLGQGLEFLIYFQGNSAPDKSGLPSDRFSAERTGGSVSTLTIQRTQQEDSAVYLCASSLAAGGPAGELFFGEGSRLTVL.

This clone was seen a single time. The CDR3 nucleotides are TGTGCCAGTAGCACCCCCCGGAGGAGTACTGAAAAACTGTTTTTT. Protein sequence: CASSTPRRSTEKLFF. V usage is TRBV19 and J usage is TRBJ1-4; no clear D gene. Germline CDR1 reads LNHDA; CDR2 reads SQIVND (reference sequence). The CDR3 runs to 15 residues. Trimming removed 6 bases at V and 7 bases at J, with 18 bases between.

This chain links TRBV6-5 with TRBJ1-5; 8 positions match TRBD1. CDR1 is MNHEY and CDR2 is SVGAGI in the germline V gene. This CDR3 region has 13 residues. Trimming cost V 8 bases and J 3 bases; bases outside gene matches: 3. The CDR3 reads CASRQGNNQPQHF. The CDR3 DNA follows: TGTGCCAGCCGACAGGGGAACAATCAGCCCCAGCATTTT.

The rearrangement links TRBV5-5 to TRBJ2-3, with D uncertain. Germline V gene sequence: CDR1 SGHKS, CDR2 YYEKEE (reference sequence). Trimming removed 1 base at V and 6 bases at J, with 6 bases between. The CDR3 has 12 amino acids. The CDR3 reads CASSLSRDTQYF. DNA of the CDR3: TGTGCCAGCAGCTTGTCGAGGGATACGCAGTATTTT.

This clone has only one observation. CDR3 coding DNA: TGTGCCAGCAGCTTACCCCCCCGGCAGGTCTACGAGCAGTACTTC. Translated: CASSLPPRQVYEQYF. V is TRBV7-9 and J is TRBJ2-7; no clear D gene. The CDR3 is made up of 15 amino acids. Trimming pared 2 bases from V and 3 bases from J, leaving 14 bases between. CDR1 is SEHNR and CDR2 is FQNEAQ in the germline V gene (reference sequence).

With regard to this clone: Other DNA sequences in this specimen translate into the identical CDR3. The chain recombines TRBV7-3 with TRBJ1-1, with D maybe TRBD1 (5 bases). The CDR3 totals 13 residues. The V gene's germline CDR1 is SGHTA and CDR2 FQGTGA. The V gene lost 4 bases and the J gene lost 2 bases, with 8 bases spanning the gap. CDR3 sequence (DNA): TGTGCCAGCAGCTCTACAGGAAACACTGAAGCTTTCTTT. Residues: CASSSTGNTEAFF.

The genes are TRBV7-2 and TRBJ1-2; a weak D match, TRBD1 (5 bases). Trimming removed 4 bases from V and 6 bases from J, with 15 bases in between. The CDR3 length is 14 residues. Germline lookup yields CDR1 SGHTA and CDR2 FQGNSA. The CDR3 here is CASSSRQGADGYTF. The DNA for the CDR3 is TGTGCCAGCAGCTCCCGACAAGGGGCAGATGGCTACACCTTC.

CDR3 coding DNA: TGTGCCAGCAGCTTCCCCCTAACGACTAGCGGGGGGAACACCGGGGAGCTGTTTTTT. Amino acids: CASSFPLTTSGGNTGELFF. The chain joins TRBV7-9 to TRBJ2-2; 12 nucleotides match TRBD2. The J segment lost 1 base and the V segment lost 3 bases, leaving 9 bases of the junction unmatched. CDR1 is SEHNR, CDR2 FQNEAQ, per germline (reference sequence). The CDR3 covers 19 residues.

The genes are TRBV5-5 and TRBJ1-2, with no clear D. V lost 4 bases to trimming and J lost 4 bases, with 11 bases between them. This CDR3 is built from 13 residues. Per the germline V gene, CDR1 is SGHKS and CDR2 is YYEKEE (reference sequence). The CDR3: CASSVDGSYGYTF. The CDR3 DNA reads TGTGCCAGCAGCGTGGACGGATCCTATGGCTACACCTTC.

This clone has a single count. The V call is TRBV7-9, the J call TRBJ1-1; 8 positions match TRBD1. J was trimmed by 2 bases and V by 4 bases; bases with no gene match: 12. CDR3 size: 17 residues. Germline CDR1 SEHNR, CDR2 FQNEAQ (reference sequence). CDR3 loop: CASSSNRGSSHNTEAFF. The CDR3 region has the DNA TGTGCCAGCAGCTCAAACAGGGGGTCGTCGCATAACACTGAAGCTTTCTTT.

The chain couples TRBV6-2 or TRBV6-3 to TRBJ2-5; perhaps D is TRBD1 or TRBD2 (6 bases each). Per the germline V gene, CDR1 is MNHEY and CDR2 is SVGEGT. The ends were cut back, 0 bases at V and 4 bases at J, with 15 bases in the middle. This CDR3 region has 16 residues. CDR3 in DNA: TGTGCCAGCAGTTACTCGAGGCAGGGGAGGATAGAGACCCAGTACTTC. Translation gives CASSYSRQGRIETQYF.

The chain's CDR3 is CASGRTGFNSPLHF. The CDR3 region has the DNA TGTGCCAGCGGCCGGACAGGGTTCAATTCACCCCTCCACTTT. The chain combines TRBV6-5 with TRBJ1-6; 8 bases are a match to TRBD1. This CDR3 has 14 amino acids. Per germline, CDR1 MNHEY and CDR2 SVGAGI. J was trimmed by 7 bases and V by 8 bases; bases with no gene match: 7.

The chain employs TRBV5-1 and TRBJ1-3, with D hard to call. Trimming shortened V by 5 bases and J by 0 bases, and 6 bases separated the two germline ends. The CDR3 runs 13 residues. Germline CDR1 SGHRS, CDR2 YFSETQ. CDR3 loop: CASRESSGNTIYF. The CDR3 coding sequence is TGCGCCAGCAGAGAGAGCTCTGGAAACACCATATATTTT.

This chain uses TRBV14 with TRBJ2-7; D possibly uses TRBD1 or TRBD2 (5 bases each). Germline CDR1 and CDR2: SGHDN and FVKESK. V was shortened by 4 bases and J by 5 bases, with 15 bases between the two germline ends. This CDR3 comprises 14 residues. The CDR3 region is CASSLGAGSDEQYF. CDR3 bases: TGTGCCAGCAGCCTCGGGGCAGGGTCGGACGAGCAGTACTTC.

This chain joins TRBV5-4 and TRBJ1-4; 9 bases agree with TRBD1. Trimming removed 4 bases from V and 7 bases from J; junction bases left unmatched: 8. This CDR3 has 15 amino acids. Germline CDR1 SGHNT, CDR2 YYREEE (reference sequence). CDR3 nucleotide sequence: TGTGCCAGCAGCCTAGGGACAGGGTCATTTGAAAAACTGTTTTTT. As protein: CASSLGTGSFEKLFF.

The chain is built from TRBV6-5 and TRBJ1-5; TRBD1 might be the D (5 bases). The germline CDR1 and CDR2 sequences are MNHEY and SVGAGI. Trimming left V 2 bases short and J 1 base short, with 12 bases between. The CDR3 is made up of 16 amino acids. CDR3 sequence (DNA): TGTGCCAGCAGTTACCCTTTGGCAGGGAGCAATCAGCCCCAGCATTTT. It encodes CASSYPLAGSNQPQHF.

The rearrangement joins TRBV7-3 to TRBJ2-5, with TRBD2 matching over 8 bases. The CDR3 contains 15 residues. Per germline, CDR1 SGHTA and CDR2 FQGTGA. Losses at the gene ends were 3 bases for V and 2 bases for J; bases not matched to a gene: 5. CDR3 sequence reads: CASSLIGGDQETQYF. The CDR3 DNA reads as TGTGCCAGCAGCTTGATCGGGGGGGATCAAGAGACCCAGTACTTC. The full variable domain, completed using reference TRBV7-3 and TRBJ2-5, is GAGVSQTPSNKVTEKGKYVELRCDPISGHTALYWYRQSLGQGPEFLIYFQGTGAADDSGLPNDRFFAVRPEGSVSTLKIQRTERGDSAVYLCASSLIGGDQETQYFGPGTRLLVL.

The chain uses TRBV29-1 and TRBJ2-3; D gene ambiguous. Germline V gene data show CDR1 as SQVTM and CDR2 as ANQGSEA. The CDR3 length is 13 residues. Trimming shortened V by 8 bases and J by 0 bases, and 12 bases separated the two germline ends. This CDR3 is CSTEGGSTDTQYF. CDR3 bases: TGCAGCACCGAAGGCGGCAGCACAGATACGCAGTATTTT.

V and J are TRBV18 and TRBJ1-4, with TRBD1 as a possible D gene (5 bases). This CDR3 has 15 residues. With 2 bases removed from V and 5 bases from J, the gap between germline ends came to 12 bases. Germline-derived CDR1 and CDR2 are KGHSH and LQKENI. The CDR3: CASSPSPRENEKLFF. The CDR3 DNA reads as TGTGCCAGCTCACCATCACCCAGGGAAAATGAAAAACTGTTTTTT.

The V call is TRBV9, the J call TRBJ2-1; 13 bases fit TRBD2. The CDR3 totals 17 residues. V was clipped by 4 bases and J by 0 bases; unmatched bases: 4. Per germline, CDR1 SGDLS and CDR2 YYNGEE. The CDR3 sequence is CASSPGTSGASYNEQFF. The CDR3 coding sequence is TGTGCCAGCAGCCCCGGGACTAGCGGGGCCTCCTACAATGAGCAGTTCTTC.